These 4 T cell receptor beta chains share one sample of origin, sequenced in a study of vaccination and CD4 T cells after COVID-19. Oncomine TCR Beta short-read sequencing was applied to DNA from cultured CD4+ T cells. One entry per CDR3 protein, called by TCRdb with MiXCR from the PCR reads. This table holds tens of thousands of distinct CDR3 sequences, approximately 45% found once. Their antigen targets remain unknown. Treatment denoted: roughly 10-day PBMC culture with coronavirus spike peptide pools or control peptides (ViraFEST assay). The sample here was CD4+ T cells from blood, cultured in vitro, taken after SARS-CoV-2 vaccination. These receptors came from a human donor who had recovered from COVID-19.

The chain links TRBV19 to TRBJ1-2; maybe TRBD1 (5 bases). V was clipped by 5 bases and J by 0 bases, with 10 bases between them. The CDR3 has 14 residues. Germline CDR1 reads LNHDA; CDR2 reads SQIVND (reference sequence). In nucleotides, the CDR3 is TGTGCCAGTAGTCTACTGACAGCTAACTATGGCTACACCTTC. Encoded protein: CASSLLTANYGYTF.

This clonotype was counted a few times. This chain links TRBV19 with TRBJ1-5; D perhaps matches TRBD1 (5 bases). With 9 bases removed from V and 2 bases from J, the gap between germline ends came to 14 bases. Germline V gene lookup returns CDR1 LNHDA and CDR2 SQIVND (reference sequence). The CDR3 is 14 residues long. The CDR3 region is CASTDTFGNQPQHF. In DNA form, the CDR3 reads TGTGCCAGCACGGACACCTTTGGCAATCAGCCCCAGCATTTT.

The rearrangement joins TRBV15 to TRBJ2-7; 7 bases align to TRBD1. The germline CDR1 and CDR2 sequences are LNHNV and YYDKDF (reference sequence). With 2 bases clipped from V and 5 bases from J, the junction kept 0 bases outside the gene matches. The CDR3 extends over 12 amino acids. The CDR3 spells CATSRTGDEQYF. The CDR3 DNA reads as TGTGCCACCAGCAGAACAGGGGACGAGCAGTACTTC.

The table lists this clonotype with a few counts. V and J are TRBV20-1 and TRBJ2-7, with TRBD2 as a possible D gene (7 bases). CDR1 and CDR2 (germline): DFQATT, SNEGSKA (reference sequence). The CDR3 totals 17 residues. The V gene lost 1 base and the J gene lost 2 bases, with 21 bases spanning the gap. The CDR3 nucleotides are TGCAGTGCTAGAGGGGGGGGCGGAGGAGCGTTTACCTACGAGCAGTACTTC. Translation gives CSARGGGGGAFTYEQYF.